This section outlines one TCR beta chain sequence together with its context. Its antigen remains unknown. This entry is derived from a study of T cell repertoires in cytomegalovirus infection. Trimming stripped 5 bases from V and 2 bases from J, with 16 bases between. This CDR3 spans 15 amino acids. CDR1 and CDR2 (germline): SEHNR, FQNEAQ (reference sequence). TCRdb reprocessed the reads via MiXCR and lists one record per CDR3 protein. The table lists under 500,000 distinct CDR3 sequences, roughly 43% of them singletons. The chain employs TRBV7-9 and TRBJ2-7; D uncertain. This specimen was cultured PBMCs, taken from culture after CMV antigen stimulation. This receptor was identified in a human donor in good health (CMV status not recorded). Some clones in this sample may be carry-over from other donors' samples. CDR3 region: CASSPIYGAAYEQYF. The CDR3 DNA follows: TGTGCCAGCAGCCCAATATATGGAGCTGCCTACGAGCAGTACTTC.